The rows below give T cell receptor beta chains drawn from one sample of a study of patients and donors after allogeneic stem cell transplantation. TCRdb reanalysed the RT-PCR reads using MiXCR and keeps one entry per CDR3 protein. The sample holds approximately 200,000 distinct CDR3 sequences, 11% to 15% seen once. Sequencing used blood, either unsorted or a sorted T cell fraction (not recorded which). The receptors stem from a human donor who was either an allogeneic HSCT recipient or a stem cell or donor lymphocyte infusion donor (not recorded which). It is not recorded whose cells these are; they may come from a transplant donor. Each CDR3 is given without its conserved first and last residue.

V	length	CDR3
TRBV16	13	ASSATRATNEKLF
TRBV29-1	13	SVSTAGGRAGELF
TRBV5-5	10	ASSLVNYEQY
TRBV9	12	ASNPGGLGYGYT
TRBV6-2/TRBV6-3	14	ASSRRDSRRTDTQY
TRBV28	12	ASSLAGTADTQY
TRBV5-1	16	ASSPSPPQPGAKYEQY
TRBV6-1	16	ASSEAVRTGVSNQPQH
TRBV2	12	ASSRGPPRYEQY
TRBV4-3	11	ASSQGGGYGYT
TRBV28	13	ASKELRGGGQPQH
TRBV5-1	14	ASSPKPRINAYEQY
TRBV29-1	12	SAAGGPVSYEQY
TRBV20-1	12	SVTSPASTDTQY
TRBV6-5	12	ASSSRRGANEQY
TRBV12-3/TRBV12-4	11	ASSLGGSYEQY
TRBV9	12	ASSVGRSTAGYT
TRBV10-3	14	AISESGGGRQETQY
TRBV12-3/TRBV12-4	12	ASRVTGTHSPLH
TRBV9	11	ASWGDNTGELF
TRBV6-1	11	ASSEAETGDTF
TRBV6-5	10	ASSGSNYGYT
TRBV15	12	ATSRPGRESEQY
TRBV20-1	14	SARPSLAYSTDTQY
TRBV20-1	10	SASTRGETQY
TRBV20-1	11	SARARGNTEAF
TRBV24-1	15	ATSERRLADSTDTQY
TRBV7-2	10	ASSREFYGYT
TRBV6-5	11	ASSYRQGGGYT
TRBV5-4	14	ASSRAGSQRTDTQY
TRBV28	11	ASRIGGYYGYT
TRBV6-2/TRBV6-3	14	ASSYPRDGITYEQY
TRBV4-1	16	ASSQEVGRIRGNQPQH
TRBV5-1	12	ASSATGPFTEAF
TRBV12-3/TRBV12-4	9	ASSLSIEQY
TRBV7-8	13	ASSLGGGLYEKLF
TRBV12-3/TRBV12-4	13	ASSRPSGRSETQY
TRBV28	13	ASTTSGGWATEAF
TRBV9	11	ASSVFHSDEQY
TRBV6-5	13	ASSYHNGGDYGYT
TRBV28	12	ASIMAGGEETQY
TRBV4-3	11	ASSQDTWNEQF
TRBV10-3	13	AISANSGTGHEQY
TRBV20-1	13	SASSRAALNEKLF
TRBV10-3	14	AISAGTSGSVNTQY
TRBV14	12	ASSPGLVVDTQY
TRBV7-9	13	ASPPRGRKNTEAF
TRBV20-1	11	SASTGTLNEQY
TRBV6-1	12	ASSVDRDGNTIY
TRBV20-1	14	SARDRWDRGNYGYT
TRBV29-1	11	SAGTTSNYGYT
TRBV24-1	13	ATSDPGQRQDEQY
TRBV5-1	14	ASSAGPGQGTHEQY
TRBV5-1	13	ASSLASGSNQPQH
TRBV5-1	11	ASSLGFTGELF
TRBV2	11	ASSVGQKETQY
TRBV5-1	14	ASSPTALAASYEQY
TRBV9	12	ASSQGVLDQPQH
TRBV2	14	ASGTGGPPANEKLF